Shown below are 25 T cell receptor beta chains from a single sample sequenced in a study of blood T cells in healthy people across ages. PCR was performed a second time for roughly 6 to 12 cycles using a sample-barcoded 5' primer and a J-beta primer mix. TCRdb called the 5' RACE reads again in MiXCR, with one record for every CDR3 protein. The data contain some 1 million distinct CDR3 sequences, around 45% of them singletons. Sequences were obtained from blood. The receptors were gathered from a woman aged 55 to 70 in good health.

This rearrangement joins TRBV5-1 to TRBJ2-7; 11 nucleotides agree with TRBD1. The CDR3 is made up of 15 amino acids. After removal of 2 bases from V and 4 bases from J, the junction contained 5 bases not matched to a gene. Germline V lookup: CDR1 SGHRS, CDR2 YFSETQ. CDR3: CASSFGQGAFYEQYF. The DNA for the CDR3 is TGCGCCAGCAGCTTTGGACAGGGGGCTTTTTACGAGCAGTACTTC.

The sample holds a few counts of this clonotype. V usage is TRBV20-1 and J usage is TRBJ2-7, with 8 bases lining up with TRBD1. The germline V gene has CDR1 DFQATT and CDR2 SNEGSKA (reference sequence). The V and J ends lost 2 bases and 0 bases, in that order; junction bases with no gene match: 6. The CDR3 has 15 amino acids. The CDR3 region is CSARSGTGASYEQYF. The CDR3 DNA follows: TGCAGTGCTAGATCCGGGACAGGTGCCTCCTACGAGCAGTACTTC.

The V and J genes are TRBV20-1 and TRBJ1-5, with D possibly being TRBD1 (6 bases). The CDR3 consists of 15 residues. The V end lost 3 bases, the J end lost 2 bases, and 14 bases lay between the germline ends. Germline values: CDR1 DFQATT, CDR2 SNEGSKA (reference sequence). The CDR3 coding sequence is TGCAGTGCTAGCCCGGGGACACGGGGCAATCAGCCCCAGCATTTT. It codes for CSASPGTRGNQPQHF.

V and J are TRBV5-5 and TRBJ1-1; D is ambiguous. The germline gives CDR1 SGHKS, CDR2 YYEKEE (reference sequence). The CDR3 covers 15 residues. V was clipped by 0 bases and J by 10 bases, with 19 bases between them. The CDR3 nucleotides are TGTGCCAGCAGCTTGGTTAAGTATGACGGGGAAGGAGCTTTCTTT. Translation gives CASSLVKYDGEGAFF.

This chain links TRBV5-1 with TRBJ2-1; 9 positions match TRBD2. Germline V gene lookup returns CDR1 SGHRS and CDR2 YFSETQ. V lost 1 base and J lost 0; bases outside the gene matches: 2. This CDR3 contains 16 residues. This chain's CDR3 is CASSLIAGDSYNEQFF. The DNA of the CDR3 is TGCGCCAGCAGCTTGATAGCGGGAGACTCCTACAATGAGCAGTTCTTC.

This clonotype turned up a few times. The V gene is TRBV12-3 or TRBV12-4, the J gene TRBJ2-2; D remains ambiguous. CDR3 length equals 16 residues. Trimming shortened V by 7 bases and J by 4 bases, and 19 bases separated the two germline ends. The CDR3 bases are TGTGCCAGCACCACTAAGGTGGGGTTACTCACCGGGGAGCTGTTTTTT. It codes for CASTTKVGLLTGELFF.

This clonotype was recorded a few times. The chain uses TRBV12-3 or TRBV12-4 and TRBJ1-2; 7 positions match TRBD1. The CDR3 totals 14 residues. The junction had 6 bases not matched to a gene; V was cut back by 6 bases and J by 2 bases. CDR3 in DNA: TGTGCCAGCAGGGTAACAGGGGAGAACTATGGCTACACCTTC. It specifies CASRVTGENYGYTF.

The chain uses TRBV11-2 and TRBJ2-4; 9 bases fit TRBD2. After removal of 1 base from V and 7 bases from J, the junction contained 5 bases not matched to a gene. The germline gives CDR1 SGHAT, CDR2 FQNNGV. This CDR3 region has 15 residues. The CDR3 DNA reads TGTGCCAGCAGCTTAGGACTAGCGGATGGTAACATTCAGTACTTC. Protein: CASSLGLADGNIQYF. Together with reference TRBV11-2 and TRBJ2-4, the CDR3 gives the full variable domain: EAGVAQSPRYKIIEKRQSVAFWCNPISGHATLYWYQQILGQGPKLLIQFQNNGVVDDSQLPKDRFSAERLKGVDSTLKIQPAKLEDSAVYLCASSLGLADGNIQYFGAGTRLSVL.

Concerning this clonotype itself: A read error may account for a junction end that differs from germline. The V and J genes are TRBV7-2 and TRBJ2-6; possible D gene TRBD1, 5 bases. The V gene's germline CDR1 is SGHTA and CDR2 FQGNSA. This CDR3 region has 17 residues. CDR3 nucleotides: TGTGCCAACAGCTTAACAGGAATTTCATCTGGGGCCAACGTCCTGACTTTC. It codes for CANSLTGISSGANVLTF.

Here the CDR3 reads CASTLAGGSNEQFF. The CDR3 bases are TGTGCCAGCACACTAGCGGGGGGTAGCAATGAGCAGTTCTTC. The chain joins TRBV27 to TRBJ2-1; 12 nucleotides align to TRBD2. CDR3 length: 14 amino acids. V shed 7 bases, J shed 6 bases, and the junction held 4 bases outside the gene matches. Germline V lookup: CDR1 MNHEY, CDR2 SMNVEV (reference sequence).

Details on this clonotype: The junction does not match germline at one end; this may be a read error. The V call is TRBV3-1, the J call TRBJ2-1; D is unresolved. Per germline, CDR1 LGHDT and CDR2 YNNKEL (reference sequence). CDR3 size: 15 residues. CDR3 nucleotides: TGTGCCAGCAGCCCCGTCCTGGGCTCCTACAATGGGCAGTTCTTC. Protein: CASSPVLGSYNGQFF.

In DNA, the CDR3 is TGTGCCAGAATAGATAGGGGTTCTCTGGATGACTCTGGGGCCAACGTCCTGACTTTC. This sequence encodes CARIDRGSLDDSGANVLTF. This chain connects TRBV6-2 or TRBV6-3 to TRBJ2-6; a weak D match, TRBD1 (5 bases). Germline-derived CDR1 and CDR2 are MNHEY and SVGEGT. V lost 9 bases to trimming and J lost 0 bases, with 24 bases between them. The CDR3 has 19 residues.

The V call is TRBV27, the J call TRBJ2-4, with 12 nucleotides matching TRBD2. The J call is in doubt because the DNA end fits TRBJ2-7 better. The CDR3 extends over 17 amino acids. Per the germline V gene, CDR1 is MNHEY and CDR2 is SMNVEV (reference sequence). The CDR3: CASSLSGLAGGAYEQYF. CDR3 coding DNA: TGTGCCAGCAGTTTATCAGGGCTAGCGGGAGGGGCCTACGAGCAGTACTTC.

DNA of the CDR3: TGCGCCAGCAGGGGAGATCCCGGTTCCTACGAGCAGTACTTC. Translated, it gives CASRGDPGSYEQYF. The chain recombines TRBV5-1 with TRBJ2-7; a possible D gene is TRBD2 (5 bases). Per germline, CDR1 SGHRS and CDR2 YFSETQ. This CDR3 comprises 14 residues. The V end lost 5 bases, the J end lost 1 base, and 13 bases lay between the germline ends.

This chain links TRBV29-1 with TRBJ1-1; the D is unclear. This CDR3 has 14 amino acids. The V end lost 3 bases, the J end lost 0 bases, and 11 bases lay between the germline ends. Looked up from germline, CDR1 is SQVTM and CDR2 is ANQGSEA. CDR3 region: CSVDGRTMNTEAFF. CDR3 coding DNA: TGCAGCGTTGACGGGCGGACCATGAACACTGAAGCTTTCTTT.

With respect to this clonotype: A much larger clone differs by one base, so this may be a read error. V and J are TRBV7-2 and TRBJ2-5, with D possibly matching TRBD2 (6 bases). Trimming took off 5 bases at V and 5 bases at J, with 18 bases between the two ends. Germline loops: CDR1 SGHTA, CDR2 FQGNSA. This CDR3 comprises 15 residues. For the CDR3, the DNA is TGTGCCAGCAGCATTGGACGAGCGGGTGTGGAGACCCAGTACTTC. Its protein product is CASSIGRAGVETQYF.

This clonotype has only one observation. An end of the junction differs from the germline gene, which may be a read error. The rearrangement joins TRBV6-2 or TRBV6-3 to TRBJ2-7; D tentatively reads TRBD1 or TRBD2 (5 bases each). This CDR3 contains 17 residues. CDR1 is MNHEY, CDR2 SVGEGT, per germline. This chain's CDR3 is CAGRTFNGGQGPYEQYF. DNA for the CDR3: TGTGCCGGCAGAACTTTTAATGGAGGTCAGGGACCCTACGAGCAGTACTTC.

The chain carries TRBV4-2 and TRBJ2-2, with 9 bases fitting TRBD2. The CDR3 has 16 amino acids. In germline, CDR1 is LGHNA, CDR2 YNFKEQ. J lost 1 base, V lost 2 bases, and 2 bases had no gene match. The CDR3 DNA is TGTGCCAGCAGCCAAATGACTAGCGGGAACACCGGGGAGCTGTTTTTT. Translated: CASSQMTSGNTGELFF.

The genes are TRBV29-1 and TRBJ2-4, with D possibly being TRBD2 (5 bases). Germline V gives CDR1 SQVTM, CDR2 ANQGSEA. CDR3 length: 12 amino acids. V was clipped by 5 bases and J by 9 bases, with 14 bases between them. The CDR3 is CSVLGRAGIQYF. DNA of the CDR3: TGCAGCGTTTTAGGAAGGGCGGGCATTCAGTACTTC.

The rearrangement joins TRBV20-1 to TRBJ2-1; TRBD2 agrees at 11 bases. Germline V gene sequence: CDR1 DFQATT, CDR2 SNEGSKA (reference sequence). V dropped 5 bases and J dropped 4; count of bases not matched to a gene: 7. The CDR3 loop spans 15 amino acids. This CDR3 is CSASRRLAGYNEQFF. The CDR3, as DNA: TGCAGTGCTTCACGTAGACTAGCGGGATACAATGAGCAGTTCTTC.

The rearrangement uses TRBV20-1 and TRBJ2-5; 10 bases agree with TRBD2. CDR3 length: 16 residues. Germline CDR1 DFQATT, CDR2 SNEGSKA (reference sequence). Unmatched junction bases numbered 17, after V lost 8 bases and J lost 5 bases. The CDR3 DNA reads TGCAGTCCGAACAGTCCAGCGGGAGGGCCTTGGGAGACCCAGTACTTC. Residues: CSPNSPAGGPWETQYF.

J is TRBJ2-7 and V is TRBV5-8; unclear D gene. Germline assignment: CDR1 SGHTS and CDR2 YDEGEE. There are 13 residues in the CDR3. Trimming took off 4 bases at V and 2 bases at J, with 10 bases between the two ends. Written as DNA, the CDR3 is TGTGCCAGCAGCGAGATCGTTGCCTACGAGCAGTACTTC. As protein: CASSEIVAYEQYF.

This clonotype has only a few counts. V and J are TRBV2 and TRBJ2-1; 8 bases match TRBD2. V was clipped by 8 bases and J by 7 bases; unmatched bases: 13. The CDR3 totals 15 residues. CDR1 is SNHLY, CDR2 FYNNEI, per germline. CDR3 sequence (DNA): TGTGCCAGCCAAGGGTACGGGAGGGCCAAGAATGAGCAGTTCTTC. Protein product: CASQGYGRAKNEQFF.

V usage is TRBV18 and J usage is TRBJ2-3, with 9 bases identical to TRBD1. The CDR3 has 15 residues. The V gene's germline CDR1 is KGHSH and CDR2 LQKENI. V lost 4 bases, J lost 1 base, and 3 bases stayed unmatched. DNA for the CDR3: TGTGCCAGCTCACAGAGGACAGGGGGCACAGATACGCAGTATTTT. Protein: CASSQRTGGTDTQYF.

The chain carries TRBV20-1 and TRBJ1-1, with a tentative D call TRBD1 (6 bases). The CDR3 is made up of 12 amino acids. Germline values: CDR1 DFQATT, CDR2 SNEGSKA (reference sequence). The ends were cut back, 0 bases at V and 5 bases at J, with 7 bases in the middle. The CDR3 DNA follows: TGCAGTGCTAGAGAAGGGGGGACTGAAGCTTTCTTT. Its protein is CSAREGGTEAFF.